This T cell receptor beta chain comes out of a study of identical twins. Findings and caveats of the study: Model-predicted out-of-frame TCR alpha sharing fell below observed values in monozygotic twins. The conclusions drew on cross-sectional statistical analysis instead of tracking the same donors.

This clonotype occurred a few times. Antigen: not known. With no exceptions, donors were healthy Caucasians. From the 5' RACE reads, TCRdb called clonotypes with MiXCR, one entry per CDR3 protein. Altogether 450,000 or so distinct CDR3 sequences are present, 12% to 15% being singletons, with the ten largest covering around 0.48%. These data were also filed under a second study, of yellow fever vaccine responses in identical twins. That work adds: Twin vaccine T cell responses reportedly seemed partly convergent, partly personalized.

The specimen was CD4+ T cells sorted from blood. The clonotype was recovered from a woman aged 18-35 years in good health.

CDR3 sequence (DNA): TGTGCCAGCAGCTTACCGGGCTCAAAAAAACTGTTTTTT. It yields the protein CASSLPGSKKLFF. The chain uses TRBV7-2 and TRBJ1-4, with unresolved D. V shed 2 bases and J shed 9 bases, with 10 bases lying between them. Per germline, CDR1 SGHTA and CDR2 FQGNSA. This CDR3 is 13 amino acids long.